This T cell receptor (beta chain) was captured in a study of early T cells in non-severe SARS-CoV-2 infection. Whole-study context: Sequencing targeted bulk RNA from unsorted whole blood, leaving chains unpaired.

The CDR3 sequence is 14 residues long. V lost 0 bases and J 3 bases, leaving 10 bases between the germline ends. Germline V gene lookup returns CDR1 SGHRS and CDR2 YFSETQ. This clonotype was counted ten times or more. The antigen is unknown. Unique molecular identifiers were affixed to single, distinct cDNA molecules. TCRdb re-derived calls from the 5' RACE reads in MiXCR, one entry per CDR3 protein. This repertoire shows 55,000 to 70,000 distinct CDR3 sequences, 5.6% found once; its top ten account for approximately 6.3%. Study findings and constraints: VDJdb matching skewed toward anti-spike CD8 responses, missing private and CD4 specificities.

The sequence was obtained from an adult who was a healthcare worker with PCR-confirmed SARS-CoV-2 infection or an uninfected control (not recorded which). Source material: whole blood. This chain uses TRBV5-1 with TRBJ2-7, with a possible D match to TRBD1 (5 bases). The chain's CDR3 is CASSLEARVYEQYF. In DNA, the CDR3 is TGCGCCAGCAGCTTGGAGGCCAGGGTCTACGAGCAGTACTTC.